The T cell receptor beta chain under discussion was sequenced for a study of human T cells and chemical hapten exposure (dated by TCRdb to the early 2020s). About the investigation overall: Libraries were pooled for sequencing, and per-sample TCR yields varied mainly because of small differences in library volumes within the pool. The study tracked peripheral blood TCR repertoire changes in vivo during primary and secondary sensitization to the hapten diphenylcyclopropenone (DPC) in alopecia patients.

With regard to this clonotype: Its specific antigen is unknown. No quality values exist for individual bases; no much larger clone is one base distant.

During library preparation, unique molecular identifiers were attached to individual cDNA molecules so that TCRs could be counted quantitatively and reproducibly. From each blood RNA sample, both TCR alpha and TCR beta chains were sequenced. The source study handled its data this way. Samples had a median of approximately 93,000 TCRs, with a range from roughly 20,000 to 700,000. The Decombinator software suite was used to annotate the V, J and CDR3 of the TCR reads. Every sample was subsampled to the same number of TCRs (28,000) for the PS versus PT1 abundance plots. TCRs were defined as expanded if absent before sensitization and observed at least eight times at the 2-week time point. Through fastp at Q25 and MiXCR, TCRdb rebuilt clones from the public reads, retaining in-frame beta chains. Duplicate CDR3 protein sequences are folded into a single record with the most common DNA and genes. These V and J calls are TCRdb output, not the study's own analysis. Within this sample are about 120,000 distinct CDR3 sequences, with about 7.7% of them counted one time only. The top ten constitute more than 1.3% of the sample.

Unfractionated whole blood was collected in Tempus Blood RNA tubes, and total RNA was extracted from that blood. About five healthy volunteers served as TCR sequencing controls and were bled at day 0, 2 weeks and 6 weeks. Study-wide findings and limitations: After repeated subsampling, the strength of the expansion versus patch-test correlation and the threshold at which it became significant changed. The number of TCRs above 1 in 1000 frequency did not change with DPC sensitization; there was no evidence of global repertoire structure alterations.

This receptor was taken from a human donor in good health. Some clones in this sample may be carry-over from other donors' samples. Donor details come from another sample of the same person, matched by shared clones. What was sequenced was whole blood.

The encoded CDR3 is CAGGGQPQHF. The DNA sequence is given as TGTGCCGGAGGGGGTCAGCCCCAGCATTTT. Rearrangement joined TRBV6-1 to TRBJ1-5, and the D gene may be TRBD1, 6 bases matching. CDR1 MNHNS and CDR2 SASEGT were looked up in the germline V gene. V is shortened by 11 bases, J by 6 bases, and the region joining them spans 8 bases. Taken from cysteine to phenylalanine, the CDR3 has 10 residues. The read is trimmed to its CDR3 DNA, 30 bases read in frame from base 1.